Listed below are T cell receptor beta chains from one sample, sequenced in a study of response to subunit inactivated influenza vaccine. A single record per CDR3 protein comes from TCRdb applying MiXCR to the RT-PCR reads. The data hold 600,000 to 850,000 distinct CDR3 sequences, with 14% observed a single time. This sample comprised PBMCs from blood, obtained approximately 15 days before vaccination. The source is a man aged 45-65 years who received an inactivated influenza vaccine. Each CDR3 is given with its conserved first and last residue. The D gene is left open where the match is weak. Clone size is stated in some rows and not others, as once, few, many or a class when expanded.

V gene,J gene,D gene,clone size,CDR3 protein,CDR3 DNA
TRBV7-9,TRBJ2-7,TRBD1,.,CASSSPTGGIYEQYF,TGTGCCAGCAGCTCCCCGACAGGGGGCATTTACGAGCAGTACTTC
TRBV7-7,TRBJ2-5,.,.,CASSLAIRGETQYF,TGTGCCAGCAGCTTAGCGATAAGGGGAGAGACCCAGTACTTC
TRBV15,TRBJ1-3,TRBD1,.,CATSKTGGSGNTIYF,TGTGCCACCAGCAAGACAGGGGGCTCTGGAAACACCATATATTTT
TRBV5-1,TRBJ1-2,.,many,CASSLALEGSRGYTF,TGCGCCAGCAGCTTGGCCCTCGAGGGGAGTCGGGGCTACACCTTC
TRBV10-3,TRBJ2-7,TRBD2,.,CAISTLPPGRDGEQYF,TGTGCCATCAGCACACTACCGCCTGGGAGGGATGGCGAGCAGTACTTC
TRBV29-1,TRBJ2-3,TRBD2,.,CSVETLFGLVPGTDTQYF,TGCAGCGTCGAAACCCTATTCGGACTAGTTCCTGGCACAGATACGCAGTATTTT
TRBV28,TRBJ2-1,.,many,CASSVAGRRGSLNEQFF,TGTGCCAGCAGTGTCGCGGGTCGTAGGGGTTCCCTCAATGAGCAGTTCTTC
TRBV7-9,TRBJ2-3,.,.,CASSLLGVGEGTDTQYF,TGTGCCAGCAGCTTACTCGGTGTGGGCGAAGGCACAGATACGCAGTATTTT
TRBV12-3/TRBV12-4,TRBJ1-2,.,.,CASSRVGVYGYTF,TGTGCCAGCAGTAGAGTCGGCGTCTATGGCTACACCTTC
TRBV3-1,TRBJ2-7,.,.,CASSQVWGTGGYEQYF,TGTGCCAGCAGCCAAGTTTGGGGTACAGGAGGATACGAGCAGTACTTC
TRBV12-3/TRBV12-4,TRBJ1-1,.,few,CASRRGLEGTEAFF,TGTGCCAGCAGGAGGGGCTTAGAGGGCACTGAAGCTTTCTTT
TRBV30,TRBJ2-7,TRBD2,.,CAWSTSGVYEQYF,TGTGCCTGGTCGACTAGCGGGGTTTACGAGCAGTACTTC
TRBV20-1,TRBJ2-5,.,.,CSARAGMGQETQYF,TGCAGTGCTAGAGCCGGGATGGGGCAAGAGACCCAGTACTTC
TRBV12-3/TRBV12-4,TRBJ2-7,.,.,CASSLNGVVDEQYF,TGTGCCAGCAGTTTAAACGGGGTGGTCGACGAGCAGTACTTC
TRBV6-1,TRBJ1-4,TRBD1,few,CASKTGEGEKLFF,TGTGCCAGCAAAACAGGGGAGGGTGAAAAACTGTTTTTT
TRBV7-2,TRBJ2-7,.,few,CASSLAYGNEQYF,TGTGCCAGCAGCTTAGCGTATGGGAACGAGCAGTACTTC
TRBV15,TRBJ1-5,.,many,CATSSFFGNQPQHF,TGTGCCACCAGTTCCTTTTTTGGCAATCAGCCCCAGCATTTT
TRBV5-1,TRBJ1-6,TRBD1,.,CASSLAQGTGGNSPLHF,TGCGCCAGCAGCTTGGCCCAAGGGACAGGGGGTAATTCACCCCTCCACTTT
TRBV24-1,TRBJ2-2,TRBD1,.,CATSDSTGKNTGELFF,TGTGCCACCAGTGACTCGACAGGGAAAAACACCGGGGAGCTGTTTTTT
TRBV4-1,TRBJ1-6,TRBD1,few,CASSQGPTGGSPLHF,TGCGCCAGCAGCCAAGGACCGACAGGGGGTTCACCCCTCCACTTT
TRBV15,TRBJ2-1,.,.,CATSSSRGVGHEQFF,TGTGCCACCAGCAGTTCGAGGGGCGTTGGACATGAGCAGTTCTTC
TRBV7-2,TRBJ1-2,.,many,CASRGPVGAYGYTF,TGTGCCAGCAGGGGTCCGGTTGGGGCCTATGGCTACACCTTC
TRBV7-8,TRBJ2-1,TRBD2,.,CASSSTRTSGRNNEQFF,TGTGCCAGCAGCTCAACAAGGACTAGCGGGAGAAACAATGAGCAGTTCTTC
TRBV20-1,TRBJ2-3,TRBD2,.,CSAPLGLAGGLSTDTQYF,TGCAGTGCTCCCCTCGGACTAGCGGGAGGGCTTAGCACAGATACGCAGTATTTT
TRBV28,TRBJ2-7,.,.,CASSAGGDYEQYF,TGTGCCAGCAGCGCAGGGGGGGACTACGAGCAGTACTTC
TRBV29-1,TRBJ2-1,TRBD2,.,CSVALASGRRQGEQFF,TGCAGCGTTGCTCTGGCTAGCGGGAGAAGACAAGGTGAGCAGTTCTTC
TRBV12-3/TRBV12-4,TRBJ1-2,.,.,CASSGHRRGTYGYTF,TGTGCCAGCAGCGGACACCGCCGGGGAACCTATGGCTACACCTTC
TRBV29-1,TRBJ2-5,.,many,CSVSTRGSPQETQYF,TGCAGCGTTTCGACTAGAGGGTCCCCCCAAGAGACCCAGTACTTC